The sequence of this TCR beta chain was determined in a study of T cell changes during pregnancy in multiple sclerosis (dated by TCRdb to 2018 to 2020). A note on the overall study: The study examined how the T cell repertoire changed over the course of pregnancy in women with multiple sclerosis.

The germline V gene yields SGHNT for CDR1 and YENEEA for CDR2. V ends up 0 bases short and J 9 bases short, with an unmatched junction base count of 8. From the cysteine through the phenylalanine, the CDR3 covers 16 amino acids. Of all the DNA, just the CDR3 is kept, 48 bases in frame from base 1. Receptor libraries were prepared by the immunoSEQ multiplex PCR assay. As stored in TCRdb, this immuneACCESS dataset retains in-frame rearrangements with V and J assigned. A fraction of the clones does not appear; measured against another copy, unresolved V genes explain less than half of the discrepancy, and the remainder lacks a known reason. Within this sample are around 55,000 clones, with 85% to 95% of them counted one time only. The ten largest clones take up 3% to 3.5% of the sample. As regards this clone: Its antigen is currently not known. No clone much larger than this one lies a single base away; base qualities are absent.

The input for sequencing was CD8+ T cells from peripheral blood mononuclear cells, taken in the third trimester of pregnancy. The clonotype originates from a female donor with multiple sclerosis, enrolled in a pregnancy study. The chain uses TRBV11-3 and TRBJ2-1, and TRBD2 matches 10 of the central bases. The CDR3 in this case is CASSLEKREGLGEQFF. DNA sequence: TGTGCCAGCAGCTTAGAGAAGCGGGAGGGCCTAGGTGAGCAGTTCTTC.